The clone carrying this TCR beta chain is a singleton in its sample. Between the trimmed V and J ends, which lost 4 bases and 4 bases, there was a span of 11 bases. The CDR3 extends over 14 amino acids. Germline lookup yields CDR1 SGDLS and CDR2 YYNGEE. The data stem from a study of T-cell reconstitution after alpha-beta-depleted transplantation in children. A library of TCRbeta sequences, prepared with unique molecular identifiers, was generated. TCRdb re-analysed the PCR reads in MiXCR, keeping a single row per CDR3 protein. The sample has approximately 590,000 distinct CDR3 sequences; about 11% are singletons.

The rearrangement joins TRBV9 to TRBJ2-2; D unresolved. The material sequenced was PBMCs from the stem cell graft donor, taken from the stem cell graft. The clonotype comes from a human donor who donated a stem cell graft to a child with acute myeloid leukemia. CDR3 sequence: CASSTGPATGELFF. In DNA form, the CDR3 reads TGTGCCAGCAGCACCGGACCAGCCACCGGGGAGCTGTTTTTT.